Listed here are 31 T cell receptor beta chains from one sample, sequenced in a study of T cells in Graves' hyperthyroidism and ophthalmopathy. The source material, RNA transcripts, was used to amplify TCR beta CDR3 regions. Carried out on the TCR CDR3, a first-round RT-PCR used the HTBI primer set. TCRdb itself ran the multiplex PCR reads through MiXCR, one entry per CDR3 protein. The data show roughly 500,000 distinct CDR3 sequences, 15% to 20% seen once. Specimen: blood. These receptors originate from a woman aged 25 to 45 with Graves' ophthalmopathy.

This clonotype appeared many times. The chain couples TRBV7-9 to TRBJ2-7; D is possibly TRBD2 (5 bases). Germline assignment: CDR1 SEHNR and CDR2 FQNEAQ (reference sequence). This CDR3 region has 14 residues. V gave up 5 bases and J gave up 3 bases, with 14 bases separating them. The DNA for the CDR3 is TGTGCCAGCAGCCCAAGTATAACTAGCTACGAGCAGTACTTC. Its translation: CASSPSITSYEQYF.

This clonotype was seen many times. This chain connects TRBV6-2 or TRBV6-3 to TRBJ2-1; TRBD1 matches at 7 bases. From germline, CDR1 is MNHEY and CDR2 SVGEGT. Unmatched junction bases numbered 11, after V lost 6 bases and J lost 6 bases. The CDR3 is 15 amino acids. The CDR3 is CASSSDRYLFNEQFF. The CDR3 DNA reads as TGTGCCAGCAGCTCGGACAGGTATCTTTTCAATGAGCAGTTCTTC.

This clonotype was detected many times. This chain links TRBV10-3 with TRBJ2-5; D assignment may be TRBD1 or TRBD2 (5 bases each). V was cut by 3 bases and J by 1 base, with 15 bases left in between. CDR1 and CDR2 from the germline V gene are ENHRY and SYGVKD. The CDR3 totals 16 residues. CDR3 sequence: CAISEPGPDLQETQYF. The CDR3 bases are TGTGCCATCAGTGAACCGGGACCAGATCTCCAAGAGACCCAGTACTTC.

This clonotype was detected ten times or more. The chain uses TRBV3-2 and TRBJ1-2; the table assigns TRBD1, which was not confirmed against the DNA. TRBV3-2 is recorded as a pseudogene. CDR3 length: 15 residues. CDR3: CASSPDPDRDYGYTF. The CDR3 coding sequence is TGTGCCAGCAGCCCGGACCCGGACAGAGACTATGGCTACACCTTC.

This clonotype has ten or more counts. CDR3 DNA sequence: TGTGCCATCAGAGACGGGACTAGCGGGAGGAACAATGAGCAGTTCTTC. This encodes CAIRDGTSGRNNEQFF. V usage is TRBV10-3 and J usage is TRBJ2-1; 15 nucleotides line up with TRBD2. Germline CDR1 ENHRY, CDR2 SYGVKD. This CDR3 comprises 16 residues. V shed 6 bases and J 5 bases; nucleotides not matched to a gene: 5.

In this sample, this clonotype turned up many times. The V and J genes are TRBV20-1 and TRBJ2-3; D unclear. Trimming took off 6 bases at V and 0 bases at J, with 10 bases between the two ends. The CDR3 runs 13 residues. The V gene's germline CDR1 is DFQATT and CDR2 SNEGSKA (reference sequence). The CDR3 sequence: CSAADPSTDTQYF. The CDR3 DNA reads as TGCAGTGCCGCGGACCCAAGCACAGATACGCAGTATTTT.

The chain uses TRBV28 and TRBJ2-1; D is unresolved. The germline V and J ends were trimmed by 3 bases and 10 bases, with 7 bases remaining between them. This CDR3 comprises 11 residues. Germline values: CDR1 MDHEN, CDR2 SYDVKM. The CDR3 is CASSFPTEQFF. The CDR3 bases are TGTGCCAGCAGTTTTCCGACAGAGCAGTTCTTC.

This clonotype was seen a single time. The gene calls are TRBV6-9 and TRBJ2-2, with unresolved D. CDR1 MNHGY and CDR2 SVAAGI come from the germline V gene. The CDR3 contains 13 residues. V lost 4 bases, J lost 5 bases, and 8 bases lay in between. CDR3 amino acids: CASSSLYTGELFF. DNA for the CDR3: TGTGCCAGCAGTTCCCTCTATACCGGGGAGCTGTTTTTT.

This clonotype has ten or more counts. V is TRBV11-2 and J is TRBJ2-7; no clear D gene. Germline CDR1 SGHAT, CDR2 FQNNGV. CDR3 length: 14 amino acids. V shed 3 bases and J shed 3 bases, with 12 bases lying between them. CDR3 sequence reads: CASSFTEPNYEQYF. CDR3 nucleotide sequence: TGTGCCAGCAGCTTTACGGAGCCGAACTACGAGCAGTACTTC.

J is TRBJ2-2 and V is TRBV19; tentatively, D is TRBD1 (7 bases). This CDR3 comprises 15 residues. CDR1 and CDR2 (germline): LNHDA, SQIVND (reference sequence). V lost 0 bases and J 3 bases, leaving 8 bases between the germline ends. The CDR3 region has the DNA TGTGCCAGTAGTATAGACAGGGGGGACACCGGGGAGCTGTTTTTT. Translating it yields CASSIDRGDTGELFF.

The chain combines TRBV9 with TRBJ1-5; D might be TRBD1 (5 bases). CDR1 and CDR2 (germline): SGDLS, YYNGEE. The V gene lost 3 bases and the J gene lost 0 bases, with 13 bases spanning the gap. The CDR3 length is 16 residues. The CDR3 region has the DNA TGTGCCAGCAGCGCTCGGGGGGACGATAGCAATCAGCCCCAGCATTTT. The encoded protein is CASSARGDDSNQPQHF.

In its sample, this clonotype was seen many times. The chain carries TRBV6-1 and TRBJ1-1; possible D gene TRBD1, 5 bases. The ends were cut back, 4 bases at V and 0 bases at J, with 9 bases in the middle. The V gene's germline CDR1 is MNHNS and CDR2 SASEGT. The CDR3 length is 14 residues. This chain's CDR3 is CASSATGMNTEAFF. In DNA, the CDR3 is TGTGCCAGCAGTGCTACAGGAATGAACACTGAAGCTTTCTTT.

Remarks on this clonotype: This may be a read error: a much more frequent sequence differs by one nucleotide. The J gene is TRBJ2-7, the V gene TRBV6-2 or TRBV6-3; TRBD2 matches 9 bases. CDR1 and CDR2 (germline): MNHEY, SVGEGT. CDR3 length: 15 residues. V lost 0 bases and J lost 5; bases outside the gene matches: 5. The DNA for the CDR3 is TGTGCCAGCAGTTACTCTGCGGGAGGGACCCACGAGCAGTACTTC. Its protein product is CASSYSAGGTHEQYF.

This chain uses TRBV12-3 or TRBV12-4 with TRBJ1-2, with a weak D call TRBD1 (5 bases). The CDR3 contains 15 residues. The V gene lost 8 bases and the J gene lost 4 bases, with 20 bases spanning the gap. In nucleotides, the CDR3 is TGTGCCAGCGTCCCCCAACAGGCTCAGCTCTATGGCTACACCTTC. Protein sequence: CASVPQQAQLYGYTF.

Turning to this clonotype: A single base separates this from a much larger clone, so it may be a read error. The CDR3 carries no conserved terminal phenylalanine or tryptophan, so it likely arises from a read error. The chain links TRBV28 to TRBJ2-7; perhaps TRBD1 as D (6 bases). CDR3 length: 14 residues. CDR1 is MDHEN and CDR2 is SYDVKM in the germline V gene. The V and J ends lost 6 bases and 5 bases respectively, with 17 bases between them. CDR3 DNA: TGTGCCAGCAGCCCGTTGGAAAGGGGGAACGAGCAGTACCTC. The encoded protein is CASSPLERGNEQYL.

This clonotype was detected only a few times. The CDR3 DNA reads TGCGCCAGCAGCCAAGATCTGACAGTGGCGGGAGATCAGGCCGGGGAGCTGTTTTTT. It encodes CASSQDLTVAGDQAGELFF. This chain connects TRBV4-3 to TRBJ2-2, with 7 bases matching TRBD2. The CDR3 length is 19 residues. Germline assignment: CDR1 LGHNA and CDR2 YSLEER. Trimming cost V 0 bases and J 6 bases; bases outside gene matches: 16.

This clonotype was seen a single time. The J gene is TRBJ2-1, the V gene TRBV5-6, with a tentative D call TRBD2 (6 bases). V was shortened by 4 bases and J by 0 bases, with 14 bases between the two germline ends. Germline loops: CDR1 SGHDT, CDR2 YYEEEE. CDR3 length equals 16 residues. The CDR3 bases are TGTGCCAGCAGCCGGAGGGTCCTCGTCTCCTACAATGAGCAGTTCTTC. Protein sequence: CASSRRVLVSYNEQFF.

This clonotype was counted ten times or more. The chain carries TRBV20-1 and TRBJ2-7, with 10 bases lining up with TRBD1. There are 14 residues in the CDR3. From germline, CDR1 is DFQATT and CDR2 SNEGSKA (reference sequence). The J segment lost 4 bases and the V segment lost 1 base, leaving 4 bases of the junction unmatched. CDR3 protein: CSARGGQGRYEQYF. In DNA form, the CDR3 reads TGCAGTGCTAGAGGGGGACAGGGGAGGTACGAGCAGTACTTC.

The chain joins TRBV4-3 to TRBJ2-7, with D tentatively TRBD1 or TRBD2 (5 bases each). Between the trimmed V and J ends, which lost 0 bases and 7 bases, there was a span of 16 bases. The germline V gene encodes CDR1 LGHNA and CDR2 YSLEER. This CDR3 comprises 15 residues. CDR3 DNA: TGCGCCAGCAGCCAAGAGGGAAGGGGAGTGGGGGAGCAGTACTTC. Residues: CASSQEGRGVGEQYF.

A word on this clonotype: Being one base from a much bigger clone, this may be a read error. The gene calls are TRBV2 and TRBJ2-7; 7 nucleotides match TRBD2. The CDR3 is 15 amino acids. CDR1 is SNHLY, CDR2 FYNNEI, per germline. The CDR3 loop reads CDSSEALAISYEQYF. The CDR3 region has the DNA TGTGACAGCAGTGAAGCACTAGCGATCTCCTACGAGCAGTACTTC.

This clonotype was observed a handful of times. This rearrangement joins TRBV10-3 to TRBJ2-3; weak D call: TRBD1 (5 bases). The germline gives CDR1 ENHRY, CDR2 SYGVKD. Trimming took 8 bases from V and 5 from J, leaving 14 bases between them. The CDR3 is 13 residues long. The CDR3 is CAIGRGGLDTQYF. The DNA for the CDR3 is TGTGCCATCGGTAGGGGTGGTTTAGATACGCAGTATTTT.

This rearrangement joins TRBV5-1 to TRBJ1-3; maybe TRBD1 (5 bases). The CDR3 runs 16 residues. The V end was cut by 0 bases, the J end by 0 bases, with 10 bases between. CDR1 and CDR2 from the germline V gene are SGHRS and YFSETQ. CDR3 protein: CASSLAAGPSGNTIYF. The CDR3 nucleotides read TGCGCCAGCAGCTTGGCGGCAGGGCCCTCTGGAAACACCATATATTTT.

This clonotype has at least ten counts. The chain employs TRBV28 and TRBJ2-3, with 8 nucleotides matching TRBD2. Germline CDR1 MDHEN, CDR2 SYDVKM. The CDR3 sequence is 16 residues long. The J segment lost 4 bases and the V segment lost 6 bases, leaving 12 bases of the junction unmatched. CDR3 residues: CASREGGTRTSDTQYF. CDR3 nucleotide sequence: TGTGCCAGCAGGGAGGGGGGGACTAGAACCTCAGATACGCAGTATTTT.

This clonotype was recorded a few times. The chain joins TRBV12-3 or TRBV12-4 to TRBJ1-3; 7 bases line up with TRBD1. This CDR3 is 14 amino acids long. Trimming removed 4 bases from V and 2 bases from J; junction bases left unmatched: 2. CDR3 DNA sequence: TGTGCCAGCAGTTATGACAGGGCTGGAAACACCATATATTTT. Its protein is CASSYDRAGNTIYF.

The chain joins TRBV7-2 to TRBJ1-2; maybe TRBD1 (5 bases). Germline loops: CDR1 SGHTA, CDR2 FQGNSA. With 5 bases removed from V and 3 bases from J, the gap between germline ends came to 16 bases. CDR3 size: 15 residues. The CDR3 coding sequence is TGTGCCAGCAGCCCAGACTCCGGGACGGACTATGGCTACACCTTC. This sequence encodes CASSPDSGTDYGYTF.

This clonotype was detected only once. The gene calls are TRBV6-2 or TRBV6-3 and TRBJ2-7, with 10 bases aligning to TRBD2. Germline V gene lookup returns CDR1 MNHEY and CDR2 SVGEGT. Trimming at V came to 5 bases and at J to 6 bases, leaving 16 bases not matched to a gene. This CDR3 is 17 amino acids long. In DNA form, the CDR3 reads TGTGCCAGCAGTACCACGCCCTTAGCGGGAGGACGCCTCGAGCAGTACTTC. Translating it yields CASSTTPLAGGRLEQYF.

This clonotype was counted at least ten times. The CDR3 DNA follows: TGTGCCAGCAGCTTAGTGGGGGCTTCCTCCTACAATGAGCAGTTCTTC. Translating it yields CASSLVGASSYNEQFF. This rearrangement joins TRBV7-2 to TRBJ2-1; D is perhaps TRBD1 (6 bases). This CDR3 has 16 residues. Germline CDR1 is SGHTA and CDR2 is FQGNSA. The V and J ends lost 1 base and 0 bases respectively, with 10 bases between them.

The chain combines TRBV6-1 with TRBJ2-5; D unresolved. Between the trimmed V and J ends, which lost 10 bases and 5 bases, there was a span of 23 bases. The CDR3 is made up of 15 amino acids. Germline-derived CDR1 and CDR2 are MNHNS and SASEGT. The chain's CDR3 is CATPDKGKGQETQYF. In DNA, the CDR3 is TGTGCCACCCCCGATAAGGGAAAAGGGCAGGAGACCCAGTACTTC.

The table lists this clonotype with a few counts. The rearrangement joins TRBV19 to TRBJ1-1, with 9 positions matching TRBD1. The ends lost 6 bases at V and 3 bases at J; junction bases unmatched: 5. The V gene's germline CDR1 is LNHDA and CDR2 SQIVND (reference sequence). The CDR3 consists of 14 residues. The CDR3 nucleotides are TGTGCCAGTAGGCGGGACAGGGCCTACACTGAAGCTTTCTTT. It yields the protein CASRRDRAYTEAFF.

This clonotype has at least ten counts. The chain is built from TRBV6-1 and TRBJ1-5; 7 bases fit TRBD1. This CDR3 has 15 amino acids. J gave up 6 bases and V 5 bases, and 10 bases lay outside the gene matches. Germline loops: CDR1 MNHNS, CDR2 SASEGT. CDR3 sequence: CASSSDREQGQPQHF. The CDR3 DNA is TGTGCCAGCAGTTCCGACAGGGAACAGGGTCAGCCCCAGCATTTT.

This clonotype occurred many times. The DNA of the CDR3 is TGCGCCAGCAGCCCCGCGGTTGATCTACGACTCACCGGGGAGCTGTTTTTT. It yields the protein CASSPAVDLRLTGELFF. The chain recombines TRBV5-1 with TRBJ2-2; D call uncertain. The V gene's germline CDR1 is SGHRS and CDR2 YFSETQ. The CDR3 runs to 17 residues. V was clipped by 4 bases and J by 4 bases, with 20 bases between them.